The T cell receptor (beta chain) under discussion was sequenced for a study of blood T cell repertoires in COVID-19. TCRdb's copy holds only in-frame clones and misses some; the assay was immunoSEQ multiplex PCR. The sample has some 250,000 clones, approximately 83% seen once; the top ten hold less than 4%. This CDR3 region has 13 residues. The V end lost 5 bases, the J end lost 2 bases, and 10 bases lay between the germline ends. The germline V gene encodes CDR1 LNHDA and CDR2 SQIVND (reference sequence). This TCR came from a woman aged 25 to 45 who had recovered from COVID-19. The sequenced material came from peripheral blood. The chain carries TRBV19 and TRBJ2-7; possible D gene TRBD2, 6 bases. The CDR3: CASSPGGTYEQYF. The CDR3 DNA follows: TGTGCCAGTAGTCCCGGGGGAACCTACGAGCAGTACTTC.